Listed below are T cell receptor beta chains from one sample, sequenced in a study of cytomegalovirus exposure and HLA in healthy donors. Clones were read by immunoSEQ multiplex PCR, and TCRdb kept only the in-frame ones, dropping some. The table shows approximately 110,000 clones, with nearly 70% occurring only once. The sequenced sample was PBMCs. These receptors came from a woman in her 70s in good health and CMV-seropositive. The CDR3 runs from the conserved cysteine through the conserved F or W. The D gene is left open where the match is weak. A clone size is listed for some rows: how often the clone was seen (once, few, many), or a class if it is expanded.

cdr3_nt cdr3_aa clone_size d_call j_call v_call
TGTGCCATCAGTCTGTGGGGACAGGGGGCTTACGAGCAGTACTTC CAISLWGQGAYEQYF NA TRBD1 TRBJ2-7 TRBV10-3
TGTGCCAGCAGTTCACTAGCGGGGAGCACAGATACGCAGTATTTT CASSSLAGSTDTQYF NA TRBD2 TRBJ2-3 TRBV7-2
TGTGCCAGCAGCCCTTCAACAGGGGGTGCTTTCTTT CASSPSTGGAFF NA TRBD1 TRBJ1-1 TRBV6-5
TGCGCCAGCAGGTCGACAGGGGGTACAGAGACCCAGTACTTC CASRSTGGTETQYF NA TRBD1 TRBJ2-5 TRBV5-1
TGTGCCAGCCGGGACAGGGGATCCTATGGCTACACCTTC CASRDRGSYGYTF once TRBD1 TRBJ1-2 TRBV6-5
TGTGCCAGCAGTGACCTGGACAGGGGTCACCAAAATGAAAAACTGTTTTTT CASSDLDRGHQNEKLFF few TRBD1 TRBJ1-4 TRBV6-4
TGCGCCAGCAGTGAAAGGGCGGGGGGGCGAGTTGAGCAGTTCTTC CASSERAGGRVEQFF NA TRBD2 TRBJ2-1 TRBV10-2
TGTGCCAGCAGTCTTGAGGCTTCGGGTGAAAAACTGTTTTTT CASSLEASGEKLFF NA NA TRBJ1-4 TRBV5-6
TGCGCCAGCAGCTTGGATCCAGGGCGCACTGAAGCTTTCTTT CASSLDPGRTEAFF once NA TRBJ1-1 TRBV5-1
TGTGCCAGTAGGCCGACTTCAGCCTACGAGCAGTACTTC CASRPTSAYEQYF once NA TRBJ2-7 TRBV19
TGTGCCAGCAGCACTGGGACAGGGGTCCCTGGGGCCAACGTCCTGACTTTC CASSTGTGVPGANVLTF NA TRBD1 TRBJ2-6 TRBV5-4
TGTGCCAGCAGCTTAAGGGGGCTTGAAAAACTGTTTTTT CASSLRGLEKLFF NA TRBD1 TRBJ1-4 TRBV7-2
TGCGCCAGCAGCTTGGGGACTAGCGGGGGGAAAAACATTCAGTACTTC CASSLGTSGGKNIQYF NA TRBD2 TRBJ2-4 TRBV5-1
TGCGCCAGCAGTGATTTTTTTGGACAAGGAGGCTACACCTTC CASSDFFGQGGYTF NA NA TRBJ1-2 TRBV10-1
TGTGCCAGCAGCCCCGGAGTTGGCCCTGGCTACACCTTC CASSPGVGPGYTF NA NA TRBJ1-2 TRBV5-8
TGCAGCGTTGTTGGTCTAGGGAACACTGAAGCTTTCTTT CSVVGLGNTEAFF NA NA TRBJ1-1 TRBV29-1
TGTGCCAGCAGCTTAGCCGGGGGGGCCTACAATGAGCAGTTCTTC CASSLAGGAYNEQFF many TRBD2 TRBJ2-1 TRBV7-2
TGTGCCAGCAGTTTGATCAGGGGTCAGCCCCAGCATTTT CASSLIRGQPQHF few NA TRBJ1-5 TRBV27
TGCGCCAGCAGGGACAGGAACACTGAAGCTTTCTTT CASRDRNTEAFF NA NA TRBJ1-1 TRBV10-2
TGTGCCTGGAGTCAGACAGCTAACACTGAAGCTTTCTTT CAWSQTANTEAFF few NA TRBJ1-1 TRBV30
TGTGCCTGGAGCACAGGGGCCTCTGGAAACACCATATATTTT CAWSTGASGNTIYF NA TRBD1 TRBJ1-3 TRBV30
TGTGCCTGGATCGGCTTCGGGGGGGCCACGGGCACCGGGGAGCTGTTTTTT CAWIGFGGATGTGELFF NA TRBD2 TRBJ2-2 TRBV30
TGTGCCAGCAGCCCTGGACAGGCGGGTCAGCCCCAGCATTTT CASSPGQAGQPQHF NA TRBD1 TRBJ1-5 TRBV6-1
TGCGCCAGCAGCCAAGACAGGGGGCATGGCTACACCTTC CASSQDRGHGYTF NA TRBD1 TRBJ1-2 TRBV4-1
TGTGCCAGCAGCGCGGTGGGACAGGGGGACCCAAAAGCCTCCGAAGCTTTCTTT CASSAVGQGDPKASEAFF few TRBD1 TRBJ1-1 TRBV9
TGTGCCAGCAGCGTTAGCTTATCTAGCACAGATACGCAGTATTTT CASSVSLSSTDTQYF NA NA TRBJ2-3 TRBV7-8